This T cell receptor (beta chain) was identified during a study of regulatory T cells in long-lasting Graves disease. At the level of the study: Antithyroid drug intake by newly diagnosed Graves' patients had lasted under 3 months. Regarding the study as a whole: The work looked only at peripheral blood and did not look at thyroid tissue.

This clonotype was detected a few times. The target antigen is unknown. The time point was: newly diagnosed GD, antithyroid drugs for less than 3 months. RNA isolated from PBMCs was used to make the TCR library. CDR1 and CDR2 from the germline V gene are SGDLS and YYNGEE. Trimming removed 0 bases at V and 5 bases at J, with 12 bases between. This CDR3 is built from 16 residues. In building TCR beta libraries, iRepertoire HTBI primers were used together with Arm-PCR of CDR3 regions. TCRdb itself ran the multiplex PCR reads through MiXCR, one entry per CDR3 protein. The sample has 410,000 or so distinct CDR3 sequences, under 15% seen once; the top ten hold 16%. The sample also formed part of further work on T cells in Graves' hyperthyroidism and ophthalmopathy.

This chain links TRBV9 with TRBJ1-6; possible D gene TRBD1, 6 bases. Sequenced material: peripheral blood mononuclear cells (PBMCs), taken at new diagnosis, from a patient treated with antithyroid drugs. This TCR came from a woman aged 30 to 39 with Graves disease. DNA of the CDR3: TGTGCCAGCAGCGTAGGAGGGGGTCTAAATAATTCACCCCTCCACTTT. It codes for CASSVGGGLNNSPLHF.